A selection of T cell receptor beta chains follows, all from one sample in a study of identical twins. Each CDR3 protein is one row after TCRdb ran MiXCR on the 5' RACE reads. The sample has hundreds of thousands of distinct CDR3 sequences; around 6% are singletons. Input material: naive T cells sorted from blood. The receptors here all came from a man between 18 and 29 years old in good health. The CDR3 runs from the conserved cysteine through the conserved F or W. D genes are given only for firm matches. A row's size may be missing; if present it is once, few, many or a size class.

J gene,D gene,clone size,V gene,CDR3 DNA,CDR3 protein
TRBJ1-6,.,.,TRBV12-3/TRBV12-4,TGTGCCAGCAGTTTAGCCGGGGGCCGGTCACCCCTCCACTTT,CASSLAGGRSPLHF
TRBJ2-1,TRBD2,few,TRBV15,TGTGCCACCAGCAGAGATTCGGGAGGGTACAATGAGCAGTTCTTC,CATSRDSGGYNEQFF
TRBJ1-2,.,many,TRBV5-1,TGCGCCAGCAGCTTGGAGGGGCGCGAGGGCTACACCTTC,CASSLEGREGYTF
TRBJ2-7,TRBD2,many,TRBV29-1,TGCAGCGTTGCCGGGAGGAATACCTACGAGCAGTACTTC,CSVAGRNTYEQYF
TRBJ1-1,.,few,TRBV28,TGTGCCAGCAGTTTATCCGGGGGCCTCGCTGAAGCTTTCTTT,CASSLSGGLAEAFF
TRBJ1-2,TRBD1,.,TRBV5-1,TGCGCCAGCAGCTTCTCCGGGACAGACCACTATGGCTACACCTTC,CASSFSGTDHYGYTF
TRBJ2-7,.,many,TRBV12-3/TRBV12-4,TGTGCCAGCAGCCCCCACGAGGCACTTTCCTACGAGCAGTACTTC,CASSPHEALSYEQYF
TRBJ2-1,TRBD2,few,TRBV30,TGTGCCTGGGTCCGGGGGGACTCCGCGTTCTTC,CAWVRGDSAFF
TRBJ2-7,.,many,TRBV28,TGTGCCAGCCGAGGGCCCCCGGAGCTACACGAGCAGTACTTC,CASRGPPELHEQYF
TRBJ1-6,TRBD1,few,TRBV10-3,TGTGCCATTAGCCGGGGACAGGGCCATAATTCACCCCTCCACTTT,CAISRGQGHNSPLHF
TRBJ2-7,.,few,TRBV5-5,TGTGCCAGCAGCCGAACCGGGACTGATTCCTCCTACGAGCAGTACTTC,CASSRTGTDSSYEQYF
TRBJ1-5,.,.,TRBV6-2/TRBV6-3,TGTGCCAGCAGCCTAAACCCATCCGATCAGCCCCAGCATTTT,CASSLNPSDQPQHF
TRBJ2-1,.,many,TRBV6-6,TGTGCCAGCAGCAGACAGGCCTACAATGAGCAGTTCTTC,CASSRQAYNEQFF
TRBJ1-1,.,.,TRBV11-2,TGTGCCAGCAGCTCCGCTTCTCCCCCGAACACTGAAGCTTTCTTT,CASSSASPPNTEAFF
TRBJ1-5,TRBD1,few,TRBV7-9,TGTGCCAGCAGCTTAAGTGTGACAGGGGGTTACAATCAGCCCCAGCATTTT,CASSLSVTGGYNQPQHF
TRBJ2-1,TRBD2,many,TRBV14,TGTGCCAGCAGCCAACTAAGACTAGCGGACTACAATGAGCAGTTCTTC,CASSQLRLADYNEQFF
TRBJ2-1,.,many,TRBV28,TGTGCCAGCAGTTCCGGCGGGCGGGGATCTCGCAATGAGCAGTTCTTC,CASSSGGRGSRNEQFF
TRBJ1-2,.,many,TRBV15,TGTGCCACCAGCAGAGATTCGGGCTGGCGAGGGGATGGCTACACCTTC,CATSRDSGWRGDGYTF
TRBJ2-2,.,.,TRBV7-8,TGTGCCAGCAGCTTAGTTCAGGGGACCGGCAAGCTGTTTTTT,CASSLVQGTGKLFF
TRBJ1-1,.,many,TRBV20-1,TGCAGTGCTAGAGCGCTCTCGTTGAACACTGAAGCTTTCTTT,CSARALSLNTEAFF
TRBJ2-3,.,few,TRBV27,TGTGCCAGCAAACCGATAAGCGGGCCAAGCACAGATACGCAGTATTTT,CASKPISGPSTDTQYF
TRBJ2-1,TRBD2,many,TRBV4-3,TGCGCCAGCAGCCCCCAACCTTACTTGACTAGCGGGAGTTACAATGAGCAGTTCTTC,CASSPQPYLTSGSYNEQFF
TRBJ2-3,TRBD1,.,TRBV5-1,TGCGCCAGCAGCTTACCTGGACAGGGTAGCACAGATACGCAGTATTTT,CASSLPGQGSTDTQYF
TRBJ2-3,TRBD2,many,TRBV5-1,TGCGCCAGCGCCCTAGCGGAGACTAGCACAGATACGCAGTATTTT,CASALAETSTDTQYF
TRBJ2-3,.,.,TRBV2,TGTGCCAGCAGTGATTATCGCGGGGATACGCAGTATTTT,CASSDYRGDTQYF
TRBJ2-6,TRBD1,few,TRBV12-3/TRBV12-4,TGTGCCAGCAGCAAGGACAGGGGCTACGCTGGGGCCAACGTCCTGACTTTC,CASSKDRGYAGANVLTF
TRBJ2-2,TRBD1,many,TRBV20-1,TGCAGTGCTGCGGGACAGGGGATCACCGGGGAGCTGTTTTTT,CSAAGQGITGELFF
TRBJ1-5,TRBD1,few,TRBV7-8,TGTGCCAGCAGCTTAGGGGACAGGGGGCGAGGGGATCAGCCCCAGCATTTT,CASSLGDRGRGDQPQHF
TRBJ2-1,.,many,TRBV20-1,TGCAGTGCAACCCCCCAGCGCAATGAGCAGTTCTTC,CSATPQRNEQFF
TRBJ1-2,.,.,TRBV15,TGTGCCACCAGCAGAGGGGGGGGCCGCTACTATGGCTACACCTTC,CATSRGGGRYYGYTF
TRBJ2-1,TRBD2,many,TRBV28,TGTGCCAGCAGTGCCTCCGGGACTAACACCTACAATGAGCAGTTCTTC,CASSASGTNTYNEQFF
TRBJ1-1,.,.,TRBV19,TGTGCCAGTAGTATTCAGAACACTGAAGCTTTCTTT,CASSIQNTEAFF
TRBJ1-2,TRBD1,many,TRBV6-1,TGTGCCAGCCTTCGGGGAGGGGGCTCTGGGTATGGCTACACCTTC,CASLRGGGSGYGYTF
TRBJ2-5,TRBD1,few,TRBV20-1,TGCAGTGCTCCCGGACAGGCCCAAGAGACCCAGTACTTC,CSAPGQAQETQYF
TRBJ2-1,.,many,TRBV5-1,TGCGCCAGCAGCCTCTCACCCGATTGGAATGAGCAGTTCTTC,CASSLSPDWNEQFF
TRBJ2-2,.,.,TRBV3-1,TGTGCCAGCAGCCAAGACAGGGAGTCCACCGGGGAGCTGTTTTTT,CASSQDRESTGELFF
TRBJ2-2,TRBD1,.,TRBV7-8,TGTGCCAGCAGCTCAGTCCGGGACAGGGTCTCGATCGGGGAGCTGTTTTTT,CASSSVRDRVSIGELFF
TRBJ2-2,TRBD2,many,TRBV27,TGTGCCAGCAGTTCCCCCCCTAGCGGTACCGGGGAGCTGTTTTTT,CASSSPPSGTGELFF
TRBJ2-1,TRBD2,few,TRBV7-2,TGTGCCAGCAGGCTTACAAGCGGGAGGGCCTACAATGAGCAGTTCTTC,CASRLTSGRAYNEQFF
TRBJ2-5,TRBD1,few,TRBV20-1,TGCAGTGCTAGAGATCCAGGGGGCTCGGAGACCCAGTACTTC,CSARDPGGSETQYF
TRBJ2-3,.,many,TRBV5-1,TGCGCCAGCAGCTTGGAAGGCACAGGGCATACGCAGTATTTT,CASSLEGTGHTQYF
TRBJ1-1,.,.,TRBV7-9,TGTGCCAGCAGACCGGGACCCGAAGCTTTCTTT,CASRPGPEAFF
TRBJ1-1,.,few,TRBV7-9,TGTGCCAGCAGCTCACCCAGGGATCTCCTAGGATCTTTCTTT,CASSSPRDLLGSFF
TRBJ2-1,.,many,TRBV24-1,TGTGCCACCAGTGATTTCAAACAGAAAAACAATGAGCAGTTCTTC,CATSDFKQKNNEQFF
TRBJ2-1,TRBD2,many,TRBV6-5,TGTGCCAGCAGTTACGGCCGGACTAGCGGCAATGAGCAGTTCTTC,CASSYGRTSGNEQFF
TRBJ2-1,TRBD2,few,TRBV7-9,TGTGCCAGCAGCCCCCCCCCCGGGACTAGCGGCTACAATGAGCAGTTCTTC,CASSPPPGTSGYNEQFF
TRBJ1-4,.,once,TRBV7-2,TGTGCCAGCAGTACTACCGGGTCCTCAAATGAAAAACTGTTTTTT,CASSTTGSSNEKLFF
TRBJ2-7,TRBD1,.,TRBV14,TGTGCCAGCAGCCAAGGACAGGGGGGCTTTTACGAGCAGTACTTC,CASSQGQGGFYEQYF
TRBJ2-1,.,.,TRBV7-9,TGTGCCAGCAGCTTAGTGGCACAGAATGAGCAGTTCTTC,CASSLVAQNEQFF
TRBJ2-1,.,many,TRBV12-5,TGTGCTAGTGGTTCTACCAATGAGCAGTTCTTC,CASGSTNEQFF
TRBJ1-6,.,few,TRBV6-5,TGTGCCAGCAGTTACTCCCAGGAGAATTCACCCCTCCACTTT,CASSYSQENSPLHF
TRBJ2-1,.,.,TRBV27,TGTGCCAGCAGTCCGATCGGAGTGGCCAATGAGCAGTTCTTC,CASSPIGVANEQFF
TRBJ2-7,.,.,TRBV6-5,TGTGCCAGCAGTTACCGTTTGAGGGCTAACTACGAGCAGTACTTC,CASSYRLRANYEQYF
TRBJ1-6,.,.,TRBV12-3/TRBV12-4,TGTGCCAGCAGTTTATTGGGGGCTACCAATTCACCCCTCCACTTT,CASSLLGATNSPLHF